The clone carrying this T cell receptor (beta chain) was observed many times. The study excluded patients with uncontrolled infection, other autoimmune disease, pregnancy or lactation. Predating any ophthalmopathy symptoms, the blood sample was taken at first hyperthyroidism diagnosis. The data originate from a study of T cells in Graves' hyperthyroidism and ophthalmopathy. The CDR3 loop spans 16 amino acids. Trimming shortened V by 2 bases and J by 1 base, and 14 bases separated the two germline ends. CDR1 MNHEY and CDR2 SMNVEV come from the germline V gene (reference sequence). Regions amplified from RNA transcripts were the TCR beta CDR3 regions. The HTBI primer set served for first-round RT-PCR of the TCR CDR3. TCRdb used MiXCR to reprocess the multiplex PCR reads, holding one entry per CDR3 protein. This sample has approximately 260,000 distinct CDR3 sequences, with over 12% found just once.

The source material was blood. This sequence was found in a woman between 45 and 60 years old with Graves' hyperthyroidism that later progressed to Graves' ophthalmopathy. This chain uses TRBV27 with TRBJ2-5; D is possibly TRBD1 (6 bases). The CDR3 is CASSLVTGFGQETQYF. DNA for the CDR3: TGTGCCAGCAGTTTAGTGACAGGTTTTGGCCAAGAGACCCAGTACTTC.